This T cell receptor beta chain stems from a study of T cell changes during pregnancy in multiple sclerosis. Only in-frame clones appear in the TCRdb table, and some are missing; sequencing was by immunoSEQ multiplex PCR. The data show some 70,000 clones, with about nine tenths seen just once and roughly 2% held by the top ten. This clonotype originated in a female donor with multiple sclerosis, enrolled in a pregnancy study. The starting material was peripheral blood, obtained in the first trimester of pregnancy.

CDR3 loop: CASSPARTGIGETQYF. CDR3 nucleotides: TGTGCCAGCAGCCCGGCCAGGACAGGGATCGGAGAGACCCAGTACTTC. The V call is TRBV28, the J call TRBJ2-5; 8 bases align to TRBD1. Germline values: CDR1 MDHEN, CDR2 SYDVKM. The CDR3 totals 16 residues. V dropped 6 bases and J dropped 4; count of bases not matched to a gene: 13.